This TCR beta chain was obtained from a study of blood T cell repertoires in COVID-19. Study summary: Researchers got acute and convalescent COVID-19 samples from the United States, Italy and Spain. PBMCs, B-cell-depleted T cells, or T cells provided the cDNA or gDNA that made up the material.

The CDR3 consists of 15 residues. V shed 1 base and J shed 2 bases, with 9 bases lying between them. CDR1 and CDR2 from the germline V gene are LNHDA and SQIVND (reference sequence). The repertoire was sequenced with immunoSEQ multiplex PCR; TCRdb's copy has only in-frame clones and lacks some. The sample has around 54,000 clones, about nine tenths seen once; the top ten hold 2.5% to 3.5%. The sequenced material came from peripheral blood. V and J are TRBV19 and TRBJ1-5, with a weak D call TRBD1 (5 bases). The sequence was collected from a human donor in a cohort sampled during active COVID-19. This chain's CDR3 is CASSIARVGNQPQHF. Here the CDR3 DNA reads TGTGCCAGTAGTATAGCCAGGGTTGGCAATCAGCCCCAGCATTTT.